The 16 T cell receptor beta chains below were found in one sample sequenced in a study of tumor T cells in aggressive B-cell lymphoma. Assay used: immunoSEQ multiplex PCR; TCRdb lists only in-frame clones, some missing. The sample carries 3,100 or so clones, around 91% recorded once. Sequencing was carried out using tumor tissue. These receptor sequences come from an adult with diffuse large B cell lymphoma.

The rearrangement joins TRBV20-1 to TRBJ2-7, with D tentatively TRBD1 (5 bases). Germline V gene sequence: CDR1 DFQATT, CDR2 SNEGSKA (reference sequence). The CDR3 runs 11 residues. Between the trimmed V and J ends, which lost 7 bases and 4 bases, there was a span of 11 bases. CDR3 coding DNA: TGCAGTGTTACGACAGTATACGAGCAGTACTTC. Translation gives CSVTTVYEQYF.

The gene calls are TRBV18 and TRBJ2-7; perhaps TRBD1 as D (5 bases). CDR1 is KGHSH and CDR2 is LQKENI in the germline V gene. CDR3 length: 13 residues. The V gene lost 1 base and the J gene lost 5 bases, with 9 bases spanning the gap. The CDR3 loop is CASSPRRGHEQYF. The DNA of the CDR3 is TGTGCCAGCTCACCACGAAGGGGCCACGAGCAGTACTTC.

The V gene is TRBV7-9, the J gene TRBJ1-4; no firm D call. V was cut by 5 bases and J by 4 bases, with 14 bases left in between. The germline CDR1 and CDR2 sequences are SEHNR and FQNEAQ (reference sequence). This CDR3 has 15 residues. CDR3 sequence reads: CASSPGDGLNEKLFF. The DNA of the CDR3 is TGTGCCAGCAGCCCCGGTGACGGACTTAATGAAAAACTGTTTTTT.

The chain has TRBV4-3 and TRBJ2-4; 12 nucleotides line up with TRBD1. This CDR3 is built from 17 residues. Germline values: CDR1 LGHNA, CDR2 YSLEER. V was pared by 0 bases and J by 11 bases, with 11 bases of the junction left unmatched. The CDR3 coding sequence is TGCGCCAGCAGCCAAGATGCGGGGGGACAGGGGGCCGTCCTTCAGTACTTC. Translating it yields CASSQDAGGQGAVLQYF.

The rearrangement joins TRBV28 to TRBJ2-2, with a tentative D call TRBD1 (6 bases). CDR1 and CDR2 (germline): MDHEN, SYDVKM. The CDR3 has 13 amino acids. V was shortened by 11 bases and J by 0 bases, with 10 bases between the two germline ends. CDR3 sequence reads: CAGRTANTGELFF. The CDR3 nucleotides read TGTGCCGGACGGACAGCGAACACCGGGGAGCTGTTTTTT. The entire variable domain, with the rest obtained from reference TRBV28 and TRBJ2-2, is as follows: DVKVTQSSRYLVKRTGEKVFLECVQDMDHENMFWYRQDPGLGLRLIYFSYDVKMKEKGDIPEGYSVSREKKERFSLILESASTNQTSMYLCAGRTANTGELFFGEGSRLTVL.

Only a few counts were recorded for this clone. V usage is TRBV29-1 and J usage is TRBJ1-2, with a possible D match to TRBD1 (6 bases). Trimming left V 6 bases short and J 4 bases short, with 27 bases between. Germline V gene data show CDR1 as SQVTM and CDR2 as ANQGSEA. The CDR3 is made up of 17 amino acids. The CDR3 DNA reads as TGCAGCGTCGGTCCAGGGGCCCCCTGGGGCGTTTCCTATGGCTACACCTTC. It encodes CSVGPGAPWGVSYGYTF.

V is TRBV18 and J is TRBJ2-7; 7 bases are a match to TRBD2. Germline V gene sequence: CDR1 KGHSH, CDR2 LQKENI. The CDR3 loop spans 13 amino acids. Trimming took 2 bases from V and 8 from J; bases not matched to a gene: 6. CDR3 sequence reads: CASSPVAGSKQYF. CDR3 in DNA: TGTGCCAGCTCACCAGTAGCGGGCTCCAAGCAGTACTTC.

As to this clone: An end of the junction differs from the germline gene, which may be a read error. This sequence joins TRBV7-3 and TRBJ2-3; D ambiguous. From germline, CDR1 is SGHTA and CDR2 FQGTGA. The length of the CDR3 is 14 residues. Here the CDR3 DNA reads TGTGCCAGCAGCTTCACCGACTCCAGAGATATGCAGTATTTT. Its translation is CASSFTDSRDMQYF.

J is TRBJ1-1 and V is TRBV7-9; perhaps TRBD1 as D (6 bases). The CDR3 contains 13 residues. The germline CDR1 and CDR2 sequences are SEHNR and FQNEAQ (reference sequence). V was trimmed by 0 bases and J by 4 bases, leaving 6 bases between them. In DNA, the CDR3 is TGTGCCAGCAGCTTAGCCAGGGGCACTGAAGCTTTCTTT. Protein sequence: CASSLARGTEAFF.

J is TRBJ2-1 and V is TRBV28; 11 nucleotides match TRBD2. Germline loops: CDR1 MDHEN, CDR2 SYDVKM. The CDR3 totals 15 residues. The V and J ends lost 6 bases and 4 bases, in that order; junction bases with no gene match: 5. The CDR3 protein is CASSPGLAVYNEQFF. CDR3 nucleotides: TGTGCCAGCAGCCCGGGACTAGCGGTTTACAATGAGCAGTTCTTC.

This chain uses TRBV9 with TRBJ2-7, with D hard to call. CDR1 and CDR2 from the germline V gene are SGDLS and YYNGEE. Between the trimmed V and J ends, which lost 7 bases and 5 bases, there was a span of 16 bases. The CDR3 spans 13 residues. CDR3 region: CASAVSPLNEQYF. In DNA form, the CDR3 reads TGTGCCAGCGCCGTTAGCCCCTTGAACGAGCAGTACTTC.

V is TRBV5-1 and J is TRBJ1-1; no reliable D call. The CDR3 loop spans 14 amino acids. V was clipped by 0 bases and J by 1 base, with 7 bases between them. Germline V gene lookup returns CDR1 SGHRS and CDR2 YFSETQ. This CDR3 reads CASSLVAENTEAFF. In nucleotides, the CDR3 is TGCGCCAGCAGCTTGGTAGCCGAGAACACTGAAGCTTTCTTT.

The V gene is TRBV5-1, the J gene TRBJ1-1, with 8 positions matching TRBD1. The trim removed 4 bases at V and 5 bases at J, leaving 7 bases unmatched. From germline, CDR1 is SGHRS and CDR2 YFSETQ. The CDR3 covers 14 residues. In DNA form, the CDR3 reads TGCGCCAGCAGCCCCTTGACAGGGGCTACTGAAGCTTTCTTT. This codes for CASSPLTGATEAFF. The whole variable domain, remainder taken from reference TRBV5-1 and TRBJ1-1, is KAGVTQTPRYLIKTRGQQVTLSCSPISGHRSVSWYQQTPGQGLQFLFEYFSETQRNKGNFPGRFSGRQFSNSRSEMNVSTLELGDSALYLCASSPLTGATEAFFGQGTRLTVV.

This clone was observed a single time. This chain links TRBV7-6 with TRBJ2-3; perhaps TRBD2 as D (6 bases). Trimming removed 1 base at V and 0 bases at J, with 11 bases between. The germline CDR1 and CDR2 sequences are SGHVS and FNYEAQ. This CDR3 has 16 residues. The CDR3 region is CASSLGPGRSTDTQYF. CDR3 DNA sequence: TGTGCCAGCAGCTTAGGGCCGGGGAGGAGCACAGATACGCAGTATTTT.

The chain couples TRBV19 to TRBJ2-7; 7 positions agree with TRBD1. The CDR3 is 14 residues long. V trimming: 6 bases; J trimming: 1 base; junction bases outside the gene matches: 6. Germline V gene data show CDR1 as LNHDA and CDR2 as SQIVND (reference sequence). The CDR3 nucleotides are TGTGCCAGTAGCGGACAGGAGAGATCCTACGAGCAGTACTTC. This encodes CASSGQERSYEQYF.

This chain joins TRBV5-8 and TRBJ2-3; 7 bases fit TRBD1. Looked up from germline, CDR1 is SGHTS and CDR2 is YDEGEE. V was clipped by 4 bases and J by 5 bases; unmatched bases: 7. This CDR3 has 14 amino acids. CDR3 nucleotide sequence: TGTGCCAGCAGCGGGGGACAGAGAAAAGATACGCAGTATTTT. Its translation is CASSGGQRKDTQYF. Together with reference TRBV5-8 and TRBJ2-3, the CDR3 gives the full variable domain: EAGVTQSPTHLIKTRGQQATLRCSPISGHTSVYWYQQALGLGLQFLLWYDEGEERNRGNFPPRFSGRQFPNYSSELNVNALELEDSALYLCASSGGQRKDTQYFGPGTRLTVL.